These T cell receptor beta chains were read from a single sample in a study of beta chain features in type 1 diabetes. Repertoires were generated with immunoSEQ multiplex PCR, while TCRdb's copy carries only in-frame clones and drops some. The data contain roughly 250,000 clones, around 21% of them singletons. The sample comprised naive CD4+ T cells from blood. Receptors were obtained from a woman in her thirties or forties with type 1 diabetes. The CDR3 runs from the conserved cysteine through the conserved F or W. A D gene is named only where the DNA matches it firmly. A row's size may be missing; if present it is once, few, many or a size class.

V gene	D gene	clone size	J gene	CDR3 DNA	CDR3 protein
TRBV9	TRBD1	NA	TRBJ2-5	TGTGCCAGCAGCGAGACAGGGGGCCGGGAGACCCAGTACTTC	CASSETGGRETQYF
TRBV25-1	NA	few	TRBJ2-7	TGTGCCAGCAGTGAATATACAGTCTCGACCCTCTACGAGCAGTACTTC	CASSEYTVSTLYEQYF
TRBV7-3	TRBD1	NA	TRBJ2-1	TGTGCCAGCAGCTTCCACACCGGGACAGGGGTCAATGAGCAGTTCTTC	CASSFHTGTGVNEQFF
TRBV23-1	NA	NA	TRBJ2-7	TGCGCCAGCAGTCAGGACTTTGGGACCCGGGGGGAGCAGTACTTC	CASSQDFGTRGEQYF
TRBV23-1	NA	few	TRBJ1-1	TGCTGGGGGGATCGCAACACTGAAGCTTTCTTT	CWGDRNTEAFF
TRBV5-1	NA	few	TRBJ2-7	TGCGCCAGCAGCTATACCGGGACTCCGTTCTACGAGCAGTACTTC	CASSYTGTPFYEQYF
TRBV30	TRBD1	NA	TRBJ2-7	TGTGCCTGGGGGGGACAGAATCTCTACGAGCAGTACTTC	CAWGGQNLYEQYF
TRBV4-3	NA	NA	TRBJ2-1	TGCGCCAGCAGCCAAGTAGGGGCTCGGAGTGAGCAGTTCTTC	CASSQVGARSEQFF
TRBV28	NA	NA	TRBJ1-1	TGTGCCAGCAGTTCGTCTGGCCTCAGCACTGAAGCTTTCTTT	CASSSSGLSTEAFF
TRBV7-9	NA	NA	TRBJ1-2	TGTGCCAGCAGCTTAGAGGGGCCCGTCTACACCTTC	CASSLEGPVYTF